These T cell receptor beta chains were read from a single sample in a study of cytomegalovirus exposure and HLA in healthy donors. Produced via immunoSEQ multiplex PCR; TCRdb's table is partial and in-frame only. In the table there are approximately 65,000 clones, approximately 90% of which are singletons. The sample taken for sequencing was PBMCs. The receptors shown here come from a man aged 18 to 29 in good health and CMV-seronegative. The CDR3 runs from the conserved cysteine through the conserved F or W.

j_gene | v_gene | CDR3aa
TRBJ2-1 | TRBV2 | CASSVPSRKGNEQFF
TRBJ1-2 | TRBV15 | CATSRTTVGRTFYGYTF
TRBJ1-5 | TRBV21-1 | CASSILGTHAEQPQHF
TRBJ2-1 | TRBV4-3 | CASSQGSIGQSGNNEQFF
TRBJ2-7 | TRBV4-2 | CASSQEGTGRISYEQYF
TRBJ2-6 | TRBV7-9 | CAKGTAPTDGANVLTF
TRBJ1-1 | TRBV10-3 | CAISESWIADEAFF
TRBJ2-7 | TRBV5-1 | CASTGTSGPREQYF
TRBJ2-1 | TRBV6-4 | CASSVYPGGNYNEQFF
TRBJ2-5 | TRBV5-8 | CASSFFGQQETQYF
TRBJ2-7 | TRBV28 | CASSGTSGWKGEQYF
TRBJ2-5 | TRBV2 | CASRGDRVKETQYF
TRBJ2-5 | TRBV15 | CATSRDPGARETQYF
TRBJ1-1 | TRBV18 | CASSEVQGVVSEAFF
TRBJ1-5 | TRBV6-5 | CASSSLEGATNQPQHF